This paragraph reports one T cell receptor beta chain. The data were taken from a study of T cell changes during pregnancy in multiple sclerosis. The CDR3 length is 13 residues. Germline CDR1 KGHSH, CDR2 LQKENI. V was cut by 4 bases and J by 5 bases, with 12 bases left in between. Libraries were prepared by immunoSEQ multiplex PCR; TCRdb keeps only in-frame clonotypes and omits some of them. The profile shows 100,000 to 130,000 clones, 85% to 95% of them singletons. This sequence was found in a female donor in good health, enrolled as a control in a pregnancy study. V is TRBV18 and J is TRBJ2-7, with D maybe TRBD1 (5 bases). Material: peripheral blood, obtained in the third trimester of pregnancy. The CDR3 bases are TGTGCCAGCTCACGCAGCAGGGCGGACGAGCAGTACTTC. Translated: CASSRSRADEQYF.